A single sample gave rise to the 2 T cell receptor beta chains below, sequenced in a study of PD-L1 blockade in urothelial cancer. TCRdb keeps only in-frame clones here, not all; method: immunoSEQ multiplex PCR. The top ten hold 6.8% of the sample, which has about 35,000 clones, roughly 82% seen once. The time point is: pretreatment peripheral blood. The source material was PBMCs, sampled around atezolizumab (anti-PD-L1) treatment. All receptors derive from a man in his sixties with urothelial cancer.

V usage is TRBV4-2 and J usage is TRBJ2-1; 8 nucleotides line up with TRBD2. The CDR3 is 16 residues long. The V and J ends lost 2 bases and 5 bases, in that order; junction bases with no gene match: 8. Germline CDR1 is LGHNA and CDR2 is YNFKEQ. The CDR3 sequence is CASSQSGGPQHNEQFF. The CDR3 DNA reads TGTGCCAGCAGCCAAAGCGGGGGTCCACAACACAATGAGCAGTTCTTC.

The chain recombines TRBV5-5 with TRBJ1-5; D may be TRBD1 (6 bases). V shed 0 bases and J shed 6 bases, with 13 bases lying between them. Germline assignment: CDR1 SGHKS and CDR2 YYEKEE (reference sequence). CDR3 size: 15 residues. This CDR3 is CASSLGTGKSQPQHF. Here the CDR3 DNA reads TGTGCCAGCAGCTTGGGAACAGGGAAAAGTCAGCCCCAGCATTTT.